This T cell receptor (beta chain) derives from a study of CD8 T cells in ankylosing spondylitis. This clonotype has only a few counts. Its antigen is currently unknown. Study-level findings and limits: Matched ankylosing spondylitis synovial fluid reportedly contained a significantly enriched population of disease-linked clones. Eight highly homologous variants made up a TCR beta motif, and this motif appeared characteristic of ankylosing spondylitis blood.

One entry per CDR3 protein, called by TCRdb with MiXCR from the 5' RACE reads. Found here are about 420,000 distinct CDR3 sequences, 20% to 25% of them singletons; the top ten hold roughly a sixth. The sequence derives from a male donor with ankylosing spondylitis. Source material: blood, either unsorted or a sorted T cell fraction (not recorded which).

The CDR3 coding sequence is TGCAGTGCTAGCCATGCAGGGCAAGAGACCCAGTACTTC. Translating gives CSASHAGQETQYF. The chain is built from TRBV20-1 and TRBJ2-5; TRBD1 might be the D (5 bases). The V gene's germline CDR1 is DFQATT and CDR2 SNEGSKA (reference sequence). V was shortened by 3 bases and J by 2 bases, with 10 bases between the two germline ends. This CDR3 contains 13 residues.